Shown below are 22 T cell receptor beta chains from a single sample sequenced in a study of T cells in Graves' hyperthyroidism and ophthalmopathy (dated by TCRdb to the late 2010s). Library method: multiplex PCR. The instrument was an Illumina HiSeq 2000. Amplification of TCR beta CDR3 regions was carried out from RNA transcripts. For the first round of RT-PCR on the TCR CDR3, the HTBI primer set was used together with the Qiagen OneStep RT-PCR kit. Using fastp trimming at Q25 and MiXCR clonotype assembly, TCRdb reanalyzed the public sequencing data and kept in-frame beta chains. Every distinct CDR3 protein forms one entry, paired with its most common genes and DNA. This sample has around 240,000 distinct CDR3 sequences in its table, and 16% of those were observed once. The leading ten clones occupy about 29% of the sample. The material sequenced was blood. These receptors all come from a woman younger than 30 with Graves' ophthalmopathy.

A few counts support this clonotype. J is TRBJ2-3 and V is TRBV6-4; D not certain. CDR3 length: 14 amino acids. Trimming cost V 4 bases and J 2 bases, with 10 bases left between them. The germline V gene encodes CDR1 MRHNA and CDR2 SNTAGT. CDR3 DNA: TGTGCCAGCAGTGCGGACGCCGTCACAGATACGCAGTATTTT. Encoded protein: CASSADAVTDTQYF.

This clonotype was seen ten or more times. The chain joins TRBV11-2 to TRBJ1-1, with 7 bases aligning to TRBD1. The germline V gene encodes CDR1 SGHAT and CDR2 FQNNGV. The CDR3 loop spans 18 amino acids. The J segment lost 0 bases and the V segment lost 5 bases, leaving 15 bases of the junction unmatched. The CDR3 DNA is TGTGCCAGCAGCGCCGGGGGACAGACGTGGACCATGAACACTGAAGCTTTCTTT. Translation gives CASSAGGQTWTMNTEAFF.

This clonotype appeared many times. The rearrangement links TRBV7-9 to TRBJ2-1, with D perhaps TRBD2 (5 bases). The CDR3 has 16 amino acids. Deletions cut 0 bases from V and 5 bases from J, with 14 bases between. Germline loops: CDR1 SEHNR, CDR2 FQNEAQ (reference sequence). The CDR3 reads CASSLAPGLGNNEQFF. CDR3 bases: TGTGCCAGCAGCTTAGCGCCGGGTCTCGGGAACAATGAGCAGTTCTTC.

In this sample, this clonotype turned up many times. The rearrangement links TRBV24-1 to TRBJ2-2; a possible D gene is TRBD2 (5 bases). CDR3 size: 13 residues. From germline, CDR1 is KGHDR and CDR2 SFDVKD. V was trimmed by 5 bases and J by 6 bases, leaving 9 bases between them. The CDR3 is CATSGLLAGELFF. The CDR3 region has the DNA TGTGCCACCAGTGGACTATTGGCCGGGGAGCTGTTTTTT.

This clonotype was seen at least ten times. The chain combines TRBV4-1 with TRBJ2-5; 7 bases agree with TRBD2. Germline values: CDR1 MGHRA, CDR2 YSYEKL. V dropped 0 bases and J dropped 3; count of bases not matched to a gene: 4. The CDR3 is 15 amino acids. The CDR3 DNA follows: TGCGCCAGCAGCCAAGACTGGGGGGGTAAAGAGACCCAGTACTTC. Residues: CASSQDWGGKETQYF.

This clonotype was picked up many times. This chain links TRBV27 with TRBJ1-6; tentatively, D is TRBD1 (5 bases). Germline V CDR1 and CDR2: MNHEY, SMNVEV (reference sequence). This CDR3 contains 14 residues. V was shortened by 11 bases and J by 10 bases, with 21 bases between the two germline ends. The CDR3: CAPISGPLGSPLHF. The CDR3 DNA sequence: TGTGCCCCAATTTCGGGACCCTTGGGGTCACCCCTCCACTTT.

This clonotype was seen ten or more times. The chain has TRBV5-8 and TRBJ1-1; D might be TRBD1 (6 bases). V lost 0 bases and J 0 bases, leaving 12 bases between the germline ends. The germline V gene has CDR1 SGHTS and CDR2 YDEGEE. The CDR3 has 16 amino acids. The CDR3 nucleotides read TGTGCCAGCAGCTTGGTAGGGGGGGTAGTGAACACTGAAGCTTTCTTT. Its translation is CASSLVGGVVNTEAFF. The entire variable domain, with the rest obtained from reference TRBV5-8 and TRBJ1-1, is as follows: EAGVTQSPTHLIKTRGQQATLRCSPISGHTSVYWYQQALGLGLQFLLWYDEGEERNRGNFPPRFSGRQFPNYSSELNVNALELEDSALYLCASSLVGGVVNTEAFFGQGTRLTVV.

As concerns this clonotype: A read error may produce the germline difference seen at one junction end. The gene calls are TRBV28 and TRBJ1-4; a possible D gene is TRBD1 (6 bases). CDR3 length: 16 residues. Germline V gene data show CDR1 as MDHEN and CDR2 as SYDVKM. For the CDR3, the DNA is TGTGCCAGCAGTGAAACAGGGCTGGATCCTAATGAAGAACTGTTTTTT. Translation gives CASSETGLDPNEELFF.

This clonotype has at least ten counts. The rearrangement uses TRBV20-1 and TRBJ1-2; D remains ambiguous. The V gene's germline CDR1 is DFQATT and CDR2 SNEGSKA (reference sequence). CDR3 length: 11 amino acids. Trimming removed 7 bases from V and 1 base from J, with 7 bases in between. The DNA for the CDR3 is TGCAGTGTACAGCATAACTATGGCTACACCTTC. This sequence encodes CSVQHNYGYTF.

Only a few counts were recorded for this clonotype. The J gene is TRBJ2-3, the V gene TRBV3-1; 10 nucleotides agree with TRBD2. This CDR3 contains 19 residues. The V gene end was trimmed by 0 bases and the J gene end by 5 bases; junction bases not matched to a gene: 14. CDR1 and CDR2 from the germline V gene are LGHDT and YNNKEL (reference sequence). Here the CDR3 reads CASSQEGGEASGRIDTQYF. In nucleotides, the CDR3 is TGTGCCAGCAGCCAAGAGGGAGGTGAGGCTAGCGGGAGAATAGATACGCAGTATTTT.

At least ten counts were recorded for this clonotype. The chain employs TRBV7-9 and TRBJ1-2; 9 nucleotides agree with TRBD1. Looked up from germline, CDR1 is SEHNR and CDR2 is FQNEAQ (reference sequence). V dropped 5 bases and J dropped 2; count of bases not matched to a gene: 6. This CDR3 has 15 amino acids. CDR3 amino acids: CASSQWTGVNYGYTF. The CDR3 region has the DNA TGTGCCAGCAGCCAATGGACAGGGGTGAACTATGGCTACACCTTC.

This clonotype was counted ten times or more. This chain joins TRBV28 and TRBJ2-4, with 9 bases fitting TRBD1. The CDR3 loop spans 16 amino acids. The germline V gene has CDR1 MDHEN and CDR2 SYDVKM. The V segment lost 1 base and the J segment 1 base; nucleotides outside the gene matches: 2. The CDR3, as DNA: TGTGCCAGCAGTTTATACGGACAGGGGGCCAAAAACATTCAGTACTTC. It encodes CASSLYGQGAKNIQYF.

Ten or more counts support this clonotype. This chain joins TRBV28 and TRBJ2-3; 7 bases agree with TRBD1. J gave up 1 base and V 2 bases, and 3 bases lay outside the gene matches. Germline V gene sequence: CDR1 MDHEN, CDR2 SYDVKM. The CDR3 covers 15 residues. The CDR3 DNA is TGTGCCAGCAGTTTAGAGGGGACAGGCACAGATACGCAGTATTTT. Protein product: CASSLEGTGTDTQYF. Using reference TRBV28 and TRBJ2-3 for the parts outside the CDR3, the full variable domain is DVKVTQSSRYLVKRTGEKVFLECVQDMDHENMFWYRQDPGLGLRLIYFSYDVKMKEKGDIPEGYSVSREKKERFSLILESASTNQTSMYLCASSLEGTGTDTQYFGPGTRLTVL.

There are many counts of this clonotype. The chain employs TRBV5-6 and TRBJ2-5; no clear D gene. Germline CDR1 reads SGHDT; CDR2 reads YYEEEE. The germline V and J ends were trimmed by 5 bases and 4 bases, with 21 bases remaining between them. The CDR3 runs 16 residues. CDR3 DNA: TGTGCCAGCAGACCTACGAAGACCGACCTAGGAGAGACCCAGTACTTC. This gives the protein CASRPTKTDLGETQYF.

A single count supports this clonotype. The chain is built from TRBV11-1 and TRBJ2-2; either TRBD1 or TRBD2 may fit D (5 bases each). Germline CDR1 is SGHAT and CDR2 is FQDESV (reference sequence). The ends were cut back, 0 bases at V and 4 bases at J, with 15 bases in the middle. This CDR3 has 17 residues. The CDR3 sequence: CASSLALGTSPTGELFF. For the CDR3, the DNA is TGTGCCAGCAGCTTAGCGCTGGGGACCTCCCCCACCGGGGAGCTGTTTTTT.

This clonotype was counted many times. V usage is TRBV11-3 and J usage is TRBJ2-3; D possibly corresponds to TRBD2 (6 bases). V lost 5 bases and J lost 11, with 20 bases in between. CDR1 is SGHNT, CDR2 YENEEA, per germline. The CDR3 runs to 14 residues. Written as DNA, the CDR3 is TGTGCCAGCAGCCAAAACCGAGGACTATACCAGCAGTATTTT. Amino acid sequence: CASSQNRGLYQQYF.

This clonotype was observed at least ten times. The genes are TRBV7-9 and TRBJ2-2; weak D call: TRBD2 (6 bases). V was pared by 8 bases and J by 5 bases, with 15 bases between. There are 14 residues in the CDR3. CDR1 and CDR2 (germline): SEHNR, FQNEAQ (reference sequence). The CDR3, as DNA: TGTGCCAGCGATCCTAGCGTGGTGACCGGGGAGCTGTTTTTT. Translated: CASDPSVVTGELFF.

This clonotype was observed at least ten times. This chain connects TRBV30 to TRBJ2-5; unclear D gene. The CDR3 is made up of 17 amino acids. With 1 base removed from V and 5 bases from J, the gap between germline ends came to 23 bases. CDR1 and CDR2 (germline): GTSNPN, SVGIG (reference sequence). The CDR3 here is CAWSGWLLSVASETQYF. The CDR3 DNA sequence: TGTGCCTGGAGTGGGTGGTTGCTGTCGGTGGCTTCGGAGACCCAGTACTTC.

This clonotype was found many times. The chain links TRBV20-1 to TRBJ2-4; D is uncertain. V lost 7 bases, J lost 6 bases, and 10 bases lay in between. This CDR3 has 11 residues. Germline V gene data show CDR1 as DFQATT and CDR2 as SNEGSKA (reference sequence). CDR3 nucleotide sequence: TGCAGTGTAGGTCGGTCAAACATTCAGTACTTC. Protein product: CSVGRSNIQYF.

There are a few counts of this clonotype. This may be a read error: a much more frequent sequence differs by one nucleotide. The chain's CDR3 is CASSPTPRVYSHEQYF. CDR3 DNA: TGTGCCAGCAGCCCAACCCCGCGGGTCTACTCCCACGAGCAGTACTTC. The chain couples TRBV11-2 to TRBJ2-7; possibly TRBD2 for D (5 bases). CDR3 length: 16 residues. In germline, CDR1 is SGHAT, CDR2 FQNNGV.

This clonotype was picked up many times. The chain uses TRBV9 and TRBJ1-2; no firm D call. V lost 3 bases and J lost 6, with 12 bases in between. Germline assignment: CDR1 SGDLS and CDR2 YYNGEE. CDR3 size: 13 residues. CDR3 bases: TGTGCCAGCAGCGGACTGAGGACGGATGGCTACACCTTC. This codes for CASSGLRTDGYTF.

In this sample, this clonotype turned up many times. The V and J genes are TRBV28 and TRBJ2-5, with no clear D. Germline-derived CDR1 and CDR2 are MDHEN and SYDVKM. The length of the CDR3 is 13 residues. V was trimmed by 4 bases and J by 2 bases, leaving 8 bases between them. The CDR3 nucleotides are TGTGCCAGCAGTTGGGTGCAGCAAGAGACCCAGTACTTC. Translation: CASSWVQQETQYF.